This T cell receptor beta chain was retrieved from a study of cytomegalovirus exposure and HLA in healthy donors. A few counts support this clone. Other DNA sequences in the same sample also yield this CDR3. Primers for the PCR totalled 60 Vbeta and 13 Jbeta. Profiled with immunoSEQ multiplex PCR; TCRdb holds only in-frame clones, not every one. The repertoire holds 150,000 to 200,000 clones, with 70% to 90% as singletons. Trimming cost V 4 bases and J 0 bases; bases outside gene matches: 3. Looked up from germline, CDR1 is SGHRS and CDR2 is YFSETQ. This CDR3 is 14 amino acids long. This receptor was obtained from a young man in good health and CMV-seropositive. The chain combines TRBV5-1 with TRBJ1-1; TRBD1 matches at 7 bases. Specimen: PBMCs. Here the CDR3 reads CASSLTGVNTEAFF. The CDR3 DNA reads as TGCGCCAGCAGCCTAACAGGGGTGAACACTGAAGCTTTCTTT.